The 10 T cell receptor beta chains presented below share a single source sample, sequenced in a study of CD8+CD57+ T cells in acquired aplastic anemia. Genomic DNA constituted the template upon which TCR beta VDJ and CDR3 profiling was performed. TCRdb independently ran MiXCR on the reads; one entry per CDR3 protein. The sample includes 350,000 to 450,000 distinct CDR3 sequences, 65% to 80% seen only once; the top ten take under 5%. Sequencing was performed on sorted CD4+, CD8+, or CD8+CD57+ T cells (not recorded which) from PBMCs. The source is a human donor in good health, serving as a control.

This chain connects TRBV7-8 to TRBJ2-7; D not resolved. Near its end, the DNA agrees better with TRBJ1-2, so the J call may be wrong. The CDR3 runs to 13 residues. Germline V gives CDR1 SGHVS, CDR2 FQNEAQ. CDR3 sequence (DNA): TGTGCCAGCAGTATGCAGCCAACCTATGGCTACACCTTC. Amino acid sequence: CASSMQPTYGYTF.

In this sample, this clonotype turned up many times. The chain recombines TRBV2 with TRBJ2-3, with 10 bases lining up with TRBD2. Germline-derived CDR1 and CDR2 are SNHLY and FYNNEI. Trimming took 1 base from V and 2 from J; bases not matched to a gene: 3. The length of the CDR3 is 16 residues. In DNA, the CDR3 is TGTGCCAGCAGTGAAGGTAGCGGGGGGTACACAGATACGCAGTATTTT. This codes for CASSEGSGGYTDTQYF.

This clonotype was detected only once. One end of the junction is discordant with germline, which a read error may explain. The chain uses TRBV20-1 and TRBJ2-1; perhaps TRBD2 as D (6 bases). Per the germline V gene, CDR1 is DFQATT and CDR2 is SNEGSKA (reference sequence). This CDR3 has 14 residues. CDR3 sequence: CCASASSDLNEQFF. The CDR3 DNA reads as TGCTGTGCTAGCGCGAGCAGTGACTTGAATGAGCAGTTCTTC.

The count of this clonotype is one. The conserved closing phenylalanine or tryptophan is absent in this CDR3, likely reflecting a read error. In DNA form, the CDR3 reads TGTGCCAGCAGCGTGACAGGGGGACTTAACTATGGCTACACCCTC. The encoded protein is CASSVTGGLNYGYTL. The chain joins TRBV9 to TRBJ1-2, with 9 bases matching TRBD1. The CDR3 runs 15 residues. Trimming removed 2 bases from V and 1 base from J; junction bases left unmatched: 3. Germline V lookup: CDR1 SGDLS, CDR2 YYNGEE.

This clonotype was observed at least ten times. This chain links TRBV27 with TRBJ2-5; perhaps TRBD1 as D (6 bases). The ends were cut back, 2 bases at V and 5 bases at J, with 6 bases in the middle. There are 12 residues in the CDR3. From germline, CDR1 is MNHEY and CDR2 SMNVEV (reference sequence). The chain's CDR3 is CASSLRGETQYF. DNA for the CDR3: TGTGCCAGCAGTTTAAGGGGGGAGACCCAGTACTTC.

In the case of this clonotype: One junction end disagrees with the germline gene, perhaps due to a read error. CDR3 DNA sequence: TGTGCCAGCAGCTTCGACAGTTCCTACAATCAGCAGTTCTTC. Translating gives CASSFDSSYNQQFF. The rearrangement uses TRBV7-2 and TRBJ2-1; possible D gene TRBD1, 5 bases. This CDR3 region has 14 residues. The germline V gene has CDR1 SGHTA and CDR2 FQGNSA. The full variable domain, rest sourced from reference TRBV7-2 and TRBJ2-1, is GAGVSQSPSNKVTEKGKDVELRCDPISGHTALYWYRQSLGQGLEFLIYFQGNSAPDKSGLPSDRFSAERTGGSVSTLTIQRTQQEDSAVYLCASSFDSSYNQQFFGPGTRLTVL.

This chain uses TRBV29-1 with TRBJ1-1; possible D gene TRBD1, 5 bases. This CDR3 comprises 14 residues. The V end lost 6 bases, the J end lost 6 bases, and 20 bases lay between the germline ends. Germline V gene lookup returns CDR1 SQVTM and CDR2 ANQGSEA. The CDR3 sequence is CSVQIGAWAAEAFF. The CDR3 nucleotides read TGCAGCGTGCAAATCGGGGCCTGGGCCGCTGAAGCTTTCTTT. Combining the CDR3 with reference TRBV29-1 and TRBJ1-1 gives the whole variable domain SAVISQKPSRDICQRGTSLTIQCQVDSQVTMMFWYRQQPGQSLTLIATANQGSEATYESGFVIDKFPISRPNLTFSTLTVSNMSPEDSSIYLCSVQIGAWAAEAFFGQGTRLTVV.

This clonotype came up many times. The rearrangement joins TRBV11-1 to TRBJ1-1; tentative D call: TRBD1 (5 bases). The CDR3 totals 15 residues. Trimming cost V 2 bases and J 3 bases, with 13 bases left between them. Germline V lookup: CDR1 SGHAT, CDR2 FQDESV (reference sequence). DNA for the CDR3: TGTGCCAGCAGCTTATACGGGCAGGGTTACACTGAAGCTTTCTTT. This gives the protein CASSLYGQGYTEAFF.

In DNA form, the CDR3 reads TGTGCCAGCAGTAAATCCTACAGGAGCCAGAACTATGGCTACACCTTC. Translation gives CASSKSYRSQNYGYTF. The genes are TRBV2 and TRBJ1-2, with D perhaps TRBD1 (5 bases). Trimming left V 5 bases short and J 2 bases short, with 18 bases between. The CDR3 loop spans 16 amino acids. Germline CDR1 is SNHLY and CDR2 is FYNNEI.

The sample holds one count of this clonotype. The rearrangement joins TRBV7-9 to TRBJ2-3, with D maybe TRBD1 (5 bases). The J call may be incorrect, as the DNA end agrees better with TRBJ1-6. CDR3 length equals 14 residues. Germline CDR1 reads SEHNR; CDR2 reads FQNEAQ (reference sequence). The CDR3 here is CASSPGRDKATLHF. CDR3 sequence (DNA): TGTGCCAGCAGCCCGGGACGGGATAAAGCTACGCTCCACTTT.